Following are 11 T cell receptor beta chains from one sample sequenced in a study of CD8+ T cells in alopecia areata. Investigators isolated RNA and reverse transcribed it into cDNA to act as the sequencing template. Assay used: immunoSEQ multiplex PCR; TCRdb lists only in-frame clones, some missing. Counted here are 140,000 to 150,000 clones, approximately 51% occurring once; the ten biggest clones make up roughly 0.9%. Here the sequenced sample was CD4+ T cells sorted from blood, taken at week 0. The receptor source for this set is a human donor with alopecia areata.

The V and J genes are TRBV5-1 and TRBJ2-1; no clear D gene. The V gene lost 0 bases and the J gene lost 2 bases, with 3 bases spanning the gap. Germline CDR1 and CDR2: SGHRS and YFSETQ. The CDR3 contains 13 residues. The CDR3: CASSLEAYNEQFF. The CDR3 DNA sequence: TGCGCCAGCAGCTTGGAGGCCTACAATGAGCAGTTCTTC.

In this sample, this clone turned up many times. The V gene is TRBV15, the J gene TRBJ2-4; 8 bases fit TRBD1. Per germline, CDR1 LNHNV and CDR2 YYDKDF (reference sequence). The CDR3 loop spans 15 amino acids. Trimming at V came to 0 bases and at J to 6 bases, leaving 4 bases not matched to a gene. The CDR3 protein is CATSRDSGGGNIQYF. The CDR3 DNA reads TGTGCCACCAGCAGAGATTCAGGGGGCGGAAACATTCAGTACTTC.

The chain carries TRBV4-1 and TRBJ2-5; a weak D match, TRBD2 (6 bases). Germline CDR1 and CDR2: MGHRA and YSYEKL. The CDR3 is 14 amino acids. V gave up 4 bases and J gave up 5 bases, with 14 bases separating them. The CDR3 reads CASSRGLEGETQYF. The CDR3 region has the DNA TGCGCCAGCAGCCGCGGACTGGAGGGGGAGACCCAGTACTTC.

The chain uses TRBV4-1 and TRBJ2-5; D is perhaps TRBD2 (6 bases). The germline CDR1 and CDR2 sequences are MGHRA and YSYEKL. The CDR3 contains 17 residues. Deletions cut 0 bases from V and 1 base from J, with 15 bases between. The chain's CDR3 is CASSQEEGRRVQETQYF. The CDR3 DNA is TGCGCCAGCAGCCAAGAGGAGGGTAGGCGGGTCCAAGAGACCCAGTACTTC.

The table lists this clone with a few counts. V and J are TRBV29-1 and TRBJ2-3, with 10 bases aligning to TRBD2. The CDR3 is 14 residues long. In germline, CDR1 is SQVTM, CDR2 ANQGSEA. After removal of 4 bases from V and 6 bases from J, the junction contained 7 bases not matched to a gene. CDR3 DNA sequence: TGCAGCGTTGGGGAGCGGGAGGGCCGCGATACGCAGTATTTT. Translating gives CSVGEREGRDTQYF.

The rearrangement links TRBV28 to TRBJ2-1; possibly TRBD1 for D (6 bases). CDR3 size: 13 residues. Per the germline V gene, CDR1 is MDHEN and CDR2 is SYDVKM. V lost 6 bases and J 6 bases, leaving 12 bases between the germline ends. CDR3 DNA sequence: TGTGCCAGCAGAATTTGGGGGCGCAATGAGCAGTTCTTC. Translating gives CASRIWGRNEQFF. Supplemented by reference TRBV28 and TRBJ2-1, the full variable domain reads DVKVTQSSRYLVKRTGEKVFLECVQDMDHENMFWYRQDPGLGLRLIYFSYDVKMKEKGDIPEGYSVSREKKERFSLILESASTNQTSMYLCASRIWGRNEQFFGPGTRLTVL.

This clone occurred once. The chain links TRBV29-1 to TRBJ1-5; no reliable D call. The CDR3 totals 14 residues. CDR1 and CDR2 (germline): SQVTM, ANQGSEA. Trimming stripped 4 bases from V and 4 bases from J, with 14 bases between. The CDR3 nucleotides are TGCAGCGTTGCTGACCCCTCGGCGAATCAGCCCCAGCATTTT. Its protein is CSVADPSANQPQHF. Full variable domain (remainder filled in from reference TRBV29-1 and TRBJ1-5): SAVISQKPSRDICQRGTSLTIQCQVDSQVTMMFWYRQQPGQSLTLIATANQGSEATYESGFVIDKFPISRPNLTFSTLTVSNMSPEDSSIYLCSVADPSANQPQHFGDGTRLSIL.

The chain combines TRBV7-2 with TRBJ2-1; 11 bases map to TRBD2. The CDR3 consists of 15 residues. Germline lookup yields CDR1 SGHTA and CDR2 FQGNSA. V lost 8 bases, J lost 7 bases, and 10 bases stayed unmatched. The CDR3 DNA follows: TGTGCCAGCGGAAATAGCGGGAGGGCCGGGAATGAGCAGTTCTTC. It codes for CASGNSGRAGNEQFF.

This clone was seen a handful of times. This chain connects TRBV23-1 to TRBJ1-5; D unresolved. TRBV23-1 is an ORF, with its function uncertain. The ends were cut back, 3 bases at V and 5 bases at J, with 14 bases in the middle. The CDR3 loop spans 15 amino acids. The chain's CDR3 is CASSQREHPYQPQHF. As DNA, the CDR3 is TGCGCCAGCAGTCAGCGGGAACACCCTTATCAGCCCCAGCATTTT.

The chain couples TRBV29-1 to TRBJ2-1; 12 bases align to TRBD2. V shed 7 bases and J 9 bases; nucleotides not matched to a gene: 13. Germline CDR1 is SQVTM and CDR2 is ANQGSEA. CDR3 length: 15 residues. For the CDR3, the DNA is TGCAGCGCTGCTCCGACTAGCGGGAGATCCGGTGAGCAGTTCTTC. It codes for CSAAPTSGRSGEQFF.

There are a few counts of this clone. J is TRBJ2-3 and V is TRBV5-1, with TRBD2 as a possible D gene (6 bases). Germline V gives CDR1 SGHRS, CDR2 YFSETQ. Trimming removed 1 base at V and 4 bases at J, with 10 bases between. This CDR3 comprises 14 residues. CDR3 DNA: TGCGCCAGCAGCTTGTCACGGGGGTCAGATACGCAGTATTTT. Translated: CASSLSRGSDTQYF.